Sequencing of this TCR beta chain was carried out in a study of blood T cell repertoires in COVID-19. Whole-study context: Researchers got acute and convalescent COVID-19 samples from the United States, Italy and Spain.

Generated by immunoSEQ multiplex PCR, the TCRdb table keeps only in-frame clones and is missing some. The sample lists about 360,000 clones; about 86% were seen once. It was during active infection that Seattle patients were enrolled and then longitudinally followed. The junction had 7 bases not matched to a gene; V was cut back by 2 bases and J by 4 bases. Germline lookup yields CDR1 MNHEY and CDR2 SMNVEV (reference sequence). There are 16 residues in the CDR3. Material for sequencing was peripheral blood. The origin of this receptor is an older woman with COVID-19, enrolled during active disease. The gene calls are TRBV27 and TRBJ2-7, with TRBD2 identical over 11 bases. CDR3 nucleotide sequence: TGTGCCAGCAGTTTACGTGGTGCTAGCGGGGGGTACGAGCAGTACTTC. Translation gives CASSLRGASGGYEQYF.